These 10 T cell receptor beta chains came from one sample sequenced in a study of T-cell memory formation after mild COVID-19. TCRdb analysed the 5' RACE reads with MiXCR anew, one entry per CDR3 protein. The sample records 250,000 to 300,000 distinct CDR3 sequences, about 16% being singletons. Sample: PBMCs or a T cell subset sorted from them (not recorded which). These receptors were obtained from a man aged 18-30 years who had mild COVID-19 (a few samples of this study predate the infection). Cell type and time point are not known.

This clonotype was recorded many times. The chain links TRBV6-5 to TRBJ1-6; 8 nucleotides line up with TRBD1. Germline V lookup: CDR1 MNHEY, CDR2 SVGAGI. Trimming at V came to 5 bases and at J to 8 bases, leaving 8 bases not matched to a gene. This CDR3 comprises 15 residues. CDR3 residues: CASSRTGFQDSPLHF. CDR3 coding DNA: TGTGCCAGCAGTAGGACAGGGTTCCAAGATTCACCCCTCCACTTT.

This clonotype was counted only a few times. CDR3 protein: CSASRGMFNSPLHF. The DNA of the CDR3 is TGCAGTGCTAGCAGGGGGATGTTTAATTCACCCCTCCACTTT. The chain recombines TRBV20-1 with TRBJ1-6; 7 nucleotides align to TRBD1. The CDR3 length is 14 residues. In germline, CDR1 is DFQATT, CDR2 SNEGSKA (reference sequence). Trimming removed 3 bases from V and 6 bases from J; junction bases left unmatched: 5.

This clonotype was found a few times. CDR3 protein: CASSPVGNTIYF. CDR3 sequence (DNA): TGTGCCAGCAGCCCGGTTGGAAACACCATATATTTT. The chain joins TRBV7-2 to TRBJ1-3; D gene unclear. Germline V gene lookup returns CDR1 SGHTA and CDR2 FQGNSA. V was pared by 5 bases and J by 3 bases, with 5 bases between. This CDR3 region has 12 residues.

This chain connects TRBV5-1 to TRBJ2-5; a possible D gene is TRBD1 (6 bases). V shed 0 bases and J shed 5 bases, with 11 bases lying between them. The germline V gene has CDR1 SGHRS and CDR2 YFSETQ. The CDR3 runs 14 residues. This CDR3 is CASSLEGVRETQYF. CDR3 DNA: TGCGCCAGCAGCTTGGAGGGGGTGAGGGAGACCCAGTACTTC.

This clonotype has a handful of counts. This chain links TRBV5-5 with TRBJ1-1, with D possibly TRBD1 on 5 matching bases. The CDR3 contains 15 residues. V was clipped by 4 bases and J by 1 base, with 14 bases between them. Germline V CDR1 and CDR2: SGHKS, YYEKEE (reference sequence). CDR3 nucleotides: TGTGCCAGCAGCAAAAGGGGACGGGAGAACACTGAAGCTTTCTTT. Its translation: CASSKRGRENTEAFF.

The table lists this clonotype with a few counts. V and J are TRBV12-3 or TRBV12-4 and TRBJ2-5; no definite D call. Trimming removed 2 bases from V and 2 bases from J, with 3 bases in between. CDR3 length equals 12 residues. The CDR3 is CASSLQQETQYF. In DNA form, the CDR3 reads TGTGCCAGCAGTTTACAGCAAGAGACCCAGTACTTC.

This clonotype was detected a few times. CDR3 region: CASSQRLAGGPEETQYF. The DNA for the CDR3 is TGTGCCAGCAGCCAGAGATTAGCGGGGGGGCCGGAAGAGACCCAGTACTTC. The J gene is TRBJ2-5, the V gene TRBV5-4; TRBD2 matches at 11 bases. Trimming took 4 bases from V and 3 from J; bases not matched to a gene: 11. From germline, CDR1 is SGHNT and CDR2 YYREEE (reference sequence). The CDR3 has 17 amino acids.

J is TRBJ2-2 and V is TRBV9; TRBD1 matches at 9 bases. V gave up 5 bases and J gave up 5 bases; unmatched junction bases: 7. This CDR3 contains 15 residues. CDR1 and CDR2 from the germline V gene are SGDLS and YYNGEE. The CDR3 bases are TGTGCCAGCAGACAGGGGGCGAGTTGGACCGGGGAGCTGTTTTTT. Protein product: CASRQGASWTGELFF.

This clonotype was observed a single time. The chain uses TRBV18 and TRBJ2-5; D perhaps matches TRBD2 (6 bases). Germline V gene lookup returns CDR1 KGHSH and CDR2 LQKENI. The CDR3 length is 13 residues. V shed 6 bases and J shed 4 bases, with 12 bases lying between them. The CDR3 loop is CASSAGMGETQYF. The CDR3 nucleotides are TGTGCCAGCTCGGCGGGGATGGGAGAGACCCAGTACTTC.

This chain links TRBV10-1 with TRBJ2-5, with TRBD1 matching 9 bases. Losses at the gene ends were 6 bases for V and 7 bases for J; bases not matched to a gene: 3. The CDR3 consists of 12 residues. Germline V gives CDR1 WNHNN, CDR2 SYGVQD (reference sequence). The DNA of the CDR3 is TGCGCCAGCAGCGGACAGGGGTCGACCCAGTACTTC. Translated, it gives CASSGQGSTQYF.